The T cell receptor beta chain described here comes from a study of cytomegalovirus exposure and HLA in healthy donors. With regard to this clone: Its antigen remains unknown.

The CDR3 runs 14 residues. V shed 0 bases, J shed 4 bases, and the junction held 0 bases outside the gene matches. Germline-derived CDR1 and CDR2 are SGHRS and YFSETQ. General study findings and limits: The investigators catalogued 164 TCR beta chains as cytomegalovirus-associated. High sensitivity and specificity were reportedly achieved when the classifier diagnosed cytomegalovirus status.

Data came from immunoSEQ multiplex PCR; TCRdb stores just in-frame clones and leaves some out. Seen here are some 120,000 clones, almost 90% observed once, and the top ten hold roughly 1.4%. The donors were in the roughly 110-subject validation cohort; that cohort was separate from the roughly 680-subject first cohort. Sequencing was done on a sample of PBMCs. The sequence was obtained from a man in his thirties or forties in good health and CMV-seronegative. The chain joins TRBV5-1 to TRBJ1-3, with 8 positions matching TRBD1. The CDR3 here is CASSLGDRGNTIYF. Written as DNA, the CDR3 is TGCGCCAGCAGCTTGGGGGACAGGGGAAACACCATATATTTT.